A selection of T cell receptor beta chains follows, all from one sample in a study of blood T cells in healthy people across ages. TCRdb used MiXCR to reprocess the 5' RACE reads, holding one entry per CDR3 protein. The sample includes about 1,400,000 distinct CDR3 sequences, approximately 38% of them seen just once. Source material: blood. Receptors originate from a woman aged 18 to 35 in good health. Both conserved end residues are trimmed from each CDR3.

ASNAGGHNEQF,TRBJ2-1,TRBV6-5
ATSREQSYNEQF,TRBJ2-1,TRBV15
ASSHTGIVYGYT,TRBJ1-2,TRBV4-1
ASSLWGSSNQPQH,TRBJ1-5,TRBV5-6
ASSERRLAGLSYNEQF,TRBJ2-1,TRBV6-1
ASSLGATSLTDTQY,TRBJ2-3,TRBV11-2
ASSWGRGADTQY,TRBJ2-3,TRBV28
ASSPSSASYEQY,TRBJ2-7,TRBV7-9
ASRFSDNEQF,TRBJ2-1,TRBV3-1
SVDTGEKLF,TRBJ1-4,TRBV29-1
ASSLWTGKF,TRBJ2-1,TRBV2
ASSQYSGPADGYT,TRBJ1-2,TRBV14
ASSGTRDRGFYGYT,TRBJ1-2,TRBV2
SAAGGGFYSYEQY,TRBJ2-7,TRBV20-1
ASSLVNLDPLNGYT,TRBJ1-2,TRBV7-9
ASSSNGLYEQY,TRBJ2-7,TRBV27
ASSGATRYEQY,TRBJ2-7,TRBV27
ASSSITDGRLYEQY,TRBJ2-7,TRBV28
ASSQGLWNEQY,TRBJ2-7,TRBV4-1
SALTGWPDTQY,TRBJ2-3,TRBV20-1
ASSLDSFYQPQH,TRBJ1-5,TRBV5-5
SARVPSKRAATQY,TRBJ2-3,TRBV20-1
ASSSSVPGRPNQPQH,TRBJ1-5,TRBV5-8
AWSPSSRAHEQY,NA,TRBV30
ASSFSSPGQGLLNEKLF,TRBJ1-4,TRBV27
ASSSTFEEQY,TRBJ2-7,TRBV7-9
SRGLAGGTLTDTQY,TRBJ2-3,TRBV29-1
ATSRWSWNEQF,TRBJ2-1,TRBV15
SAMRDTNTEAF,TRBJ1-1,TRBV20-1
ASSQVIRLAGSTDTQY,TRBJ2-3,TRBV3-1
ASSLAGGPVGELF,TRBJ2-2,TRBV7-9
ASSYSGLAGAGANVLT,TRBJ2-6,TRBV6-5
ASSVRPGTGQETRY,TRBJ2-5,TRBV5-1
AIKDQGLGDEQF,TRBJ2-1,TRBV10-3
ASSSDERF,TRBJ2-1,TRBV25-1
ASSLSSPGTYEQY,TRBJ2-7,TRBV27
ASSQLLAPSSYNEQF,TRBJ2-1,TRBV3-1
SAGTGEIYGYT,TRBJ1-2,TRBV20-1
ASRLGAVDTQY,TRBJ2-3,TRBV7-6
ASGLAGVNDEQF,TRBJ2-1,TRBV4-1
ASTVSTEAF,TRBJ1-1,TRBV6-6
ASRDRGSGWDQPQH,TRBJ1-5,TRBV6-1
ASSLTAGVNTGELF,TRBJ2-2,TRBV27
SVESGMKKRAYGYT,TRBJ1-2,TRBV29-1
ASSLNNKGYEQY,TRBJ2-7,TRBV7-9
ASSPGLEDTQY,TRBJ2-3,TRBV9
ASRPGPVPYEQY,TRBJ2-7,TRBV7-9
ASSLTGEVVVYEQY,TRBJ2-7,TRBV11-2
ASSRPMIGDNPYEQY,TRBJ2-7,TRBV4-2
ATSSPRTGGASGAF,TRBJ1-1,TRBV15
AGSLIVGNYNEQF,TRBJ2-1,TRBV28
ASSSTSENYNEQF,TRBJ2-1,TRBV7-9
ASRRAGGLNEQF,TRBJ2-1,TRBV12-3/TRBV12-4
ASSFQRGPYEQY,TRBJ2-7,TRBV6-2/TRBV6-3
SALRPGTPYEQY,TRBJ2-7,TRBV20-1
ASSFNRRGGNEQF,TRBJ2-1,TRBV7-9
ASSLSGRKWETQF,NA,TRBV12-3/TRBV12-4
ASSVGPTSTDTQY,TRBJ2-3,TRBV9
ASSLGRARVTYNEQF,TRBJ2-1,TRBV28
ASSAGGETQY,TRBJ2-5,TRBV12-3/TRBV12-4